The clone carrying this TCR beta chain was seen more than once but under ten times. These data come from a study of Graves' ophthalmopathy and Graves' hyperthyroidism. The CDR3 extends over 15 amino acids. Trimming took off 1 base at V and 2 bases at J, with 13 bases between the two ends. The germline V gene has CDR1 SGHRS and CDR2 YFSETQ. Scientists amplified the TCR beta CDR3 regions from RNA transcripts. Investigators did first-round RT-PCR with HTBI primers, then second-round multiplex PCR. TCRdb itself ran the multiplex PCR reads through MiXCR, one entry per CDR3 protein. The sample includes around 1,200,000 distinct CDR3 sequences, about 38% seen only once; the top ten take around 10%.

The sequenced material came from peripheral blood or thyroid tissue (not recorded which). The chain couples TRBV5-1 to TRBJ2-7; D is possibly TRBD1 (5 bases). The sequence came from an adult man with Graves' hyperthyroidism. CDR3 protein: CASSLSPGPTYEQYF. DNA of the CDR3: TGCGCCAGCAGCTTGTCACCAGGGCCTACCTACGAGCAGTACTTC. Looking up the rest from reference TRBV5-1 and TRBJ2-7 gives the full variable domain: KAGVTQTPRYLIKTRGQQVTLSCSPISGHRSVSWYQQTPGQGLQFLFEYFSETQRNKGNFPGRFSGRQFSNSRSEMNVSTLELGDSALYLCASSLSPGPTYEQYFGPGTRLTVT.